Sequencing of this T cell receptor beta chain was carried out in a study of blood T cell repertoires in COVID-19. The wider study: Sites in the United States, Italy and Spain provided acute and convalescent COVID-19 samples.

Per the germline V gene, CDR1 is SNHLY and CDR2 is FYNNEI. Germline trimming cut 9 bases from V and 2 bases from J; bases unmatched to any gene: 3. The CDR3 is made up of 13 amino acids. Authors' processing steps: Scientists estimated how many nucleated cells there were by amplifying reference gene primers. Clones were read by immunoSEQ multiplex PCR, and TCRdb kept only the in-frame ones, dropping some. V and J calls plus clone size are reproduced from that table; the DNA served to infer D and trimming. The table has about 260,000 clones, over 75% seen once. The clonotype was recovered from a woman aged 50 to 60 with acute or convalescent COVID-19. Sequences were obtained from peripheral blood. The chain links TRBV2 to TRBJ1-4, with 7 bases matching TRBD1. In DNA, the CDR3 is TGTGCCAGTACAGGGGTTACTAATGAAAAACTGTTTTTT. Translated: CASTGVTNEKLFF.